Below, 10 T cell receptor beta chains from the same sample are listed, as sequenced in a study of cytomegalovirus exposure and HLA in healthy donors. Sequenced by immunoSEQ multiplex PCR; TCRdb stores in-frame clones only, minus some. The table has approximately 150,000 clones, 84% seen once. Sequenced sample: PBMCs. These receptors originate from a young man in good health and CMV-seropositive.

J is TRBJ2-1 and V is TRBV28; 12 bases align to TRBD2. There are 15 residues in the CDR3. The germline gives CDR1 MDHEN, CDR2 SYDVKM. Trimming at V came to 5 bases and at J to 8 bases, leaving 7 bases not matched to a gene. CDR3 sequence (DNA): TGTGCCAGCAGTACCCGACTAGCGGGAGTCGATGAGCAGTTCTTC. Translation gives CASSTRLAGVDEQFF.

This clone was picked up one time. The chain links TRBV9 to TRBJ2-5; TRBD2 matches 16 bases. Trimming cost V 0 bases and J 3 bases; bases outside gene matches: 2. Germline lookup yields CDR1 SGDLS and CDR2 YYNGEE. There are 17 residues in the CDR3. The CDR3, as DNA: TGTGCCAGCAGCGTAGCAGGGACTAGCGGGAGGGAAGAGACCCAGTACTTC. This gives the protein CASSVAGTSGREETQYF.

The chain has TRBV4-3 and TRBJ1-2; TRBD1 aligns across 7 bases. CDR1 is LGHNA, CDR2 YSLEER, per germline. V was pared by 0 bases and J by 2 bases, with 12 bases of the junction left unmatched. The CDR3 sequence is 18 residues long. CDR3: CASSQDMASGGENYGYTF. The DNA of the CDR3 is TGCGCCAGCAGCCAAGATATGGCCTCAGGGGGTGAGAACTATGGCTACACCTTC.

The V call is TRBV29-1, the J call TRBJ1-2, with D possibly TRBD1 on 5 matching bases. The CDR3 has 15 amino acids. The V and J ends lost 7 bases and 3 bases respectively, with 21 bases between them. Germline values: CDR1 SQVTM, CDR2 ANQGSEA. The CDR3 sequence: CSAPLDSGSYYGYTF. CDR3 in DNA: TGCAGCGCCCCCCTCGACAGCGGGAGTTACTATGGCTACACCTTC.

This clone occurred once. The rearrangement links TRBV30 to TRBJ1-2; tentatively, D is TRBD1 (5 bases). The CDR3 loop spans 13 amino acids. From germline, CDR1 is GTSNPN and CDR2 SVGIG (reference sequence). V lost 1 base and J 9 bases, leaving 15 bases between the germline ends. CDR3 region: CAWSEPGQVSYTF. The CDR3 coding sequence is TGTGCCTGGAGTGAACCCGGACAAGTTAGCTACACCTTC.

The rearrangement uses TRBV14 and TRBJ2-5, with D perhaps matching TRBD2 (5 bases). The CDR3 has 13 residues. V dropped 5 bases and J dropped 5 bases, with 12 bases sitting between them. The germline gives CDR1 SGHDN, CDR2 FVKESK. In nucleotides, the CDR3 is TGTGCCAGCAGCAGCCTACTAGTGGAGACCCAGTACTTC. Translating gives CASSSLLVETQYF.

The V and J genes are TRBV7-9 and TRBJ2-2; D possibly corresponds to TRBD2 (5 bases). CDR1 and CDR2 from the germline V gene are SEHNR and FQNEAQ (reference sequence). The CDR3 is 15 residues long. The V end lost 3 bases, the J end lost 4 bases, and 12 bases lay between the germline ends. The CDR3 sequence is CASSFGVGFTGELFF. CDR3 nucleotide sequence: TGTGCCAGCAGCTTCGGGGTCGGGTTCACCGGGGAGCTGTTTTTT.

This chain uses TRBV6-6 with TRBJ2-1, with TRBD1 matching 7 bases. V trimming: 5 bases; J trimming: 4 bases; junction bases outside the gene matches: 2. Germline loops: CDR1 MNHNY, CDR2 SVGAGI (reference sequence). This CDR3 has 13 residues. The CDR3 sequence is CASSGTDYNEQFF. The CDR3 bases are TGTGCCAGCAGTGGGACAGATTACAATGAGCAGTTCTTC.

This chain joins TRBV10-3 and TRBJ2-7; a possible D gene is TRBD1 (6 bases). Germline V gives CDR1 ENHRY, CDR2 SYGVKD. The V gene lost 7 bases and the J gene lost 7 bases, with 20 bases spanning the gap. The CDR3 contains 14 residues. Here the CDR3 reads CAITKQGGSLEQYF. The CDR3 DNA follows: TGTGCCATCACTAAACAGGGTGGTTCCCTAGAGCAGTACTTC.

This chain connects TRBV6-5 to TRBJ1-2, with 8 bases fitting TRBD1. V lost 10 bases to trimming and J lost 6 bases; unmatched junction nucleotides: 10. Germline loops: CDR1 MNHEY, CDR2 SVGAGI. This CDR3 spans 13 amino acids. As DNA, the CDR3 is TGTGCCACCCTTTCAGGGGGCTCGAATGGCTACACCTTC. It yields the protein CATLSGGSNGYTF.